One and the same sample provided the 28 T cell receptor beta chains below, sequenced in a study of shared clonotypes between healthy human individuals. The data were produced by immunoSEQ multiplex PCR, yet TCRdb's version contains in-frame clones alone and is incomplete. This sample has 600,000 to 750,000 clones, with around 72% found just once. The sequencing sample was made of memory CD4+ T cells sorted from blood. The subset here: CD45RA-negative fraction. Receptors were obtained from a woman aged 25 to 45 in good health.

The chain combines TRBV6-5 with TRBJ1-2, with 7 nucleotides matching TRBD1. The junction had 4 bases not matched to a gene; V was cut back by 0 bases and J by 3 bases. The CDR3 runs 15 residues. Germline assignment: CDR1 MNHEY and CDR2 SVGAGI. CDR3 in DNA: TGTGCCAGCAGTTACTCCTACAGGGGCGACTATGGCTACACCTTC. Translated: CASSYSYRGDYGYTF.

The V and J genes are TRBV11-2 and TRBJ2-1; TRBD2 aligns across 11 bases. The CDR3 extends over 14 amino acids. V lost 6 bases, J lost 12 bases, and 10 bases stayed unmatched. In germline, CDR1 is SGHAT, CDR2 FQNNGV. CDR3 sequence (DNA): TGTGCCAGCAGGCTTAGCGGGAGGGCTACAGGGCAGTTCTTC. Translating gives CASRLSGRATGQFF.

About this clone itself: A single base is all that separates this from a far larger clone, so a read error is likely. Here the CDR3 DNA reads TGTGCCAGCAGCTTAGCAGGGGGCAATCAGCCCCAGCATTTT. It codes for CASSLAGGNQPQHF. V is TRBV7-2 and J is TRBJ1-5, with a tentative D call TRBD1 (5 bases). With 0 bases removed from V and 2 bases from J, the gap between germline ends came to 5 bases. The length of the CDR3 is 14 residues. Germline V CDR1 and CDR2: SGHTA, FQGNSA.

The CDR3 coding sequence is TGTGCCAGCAGTCCTCGAATGGCGGGTGCGTACCAAGAGACCCAGTACTTC. Protein: CASSPRMAGAYQETQYF. V is TRBV27 and J is TRBJ2-5; possibly TRBD2 for D (5 bases). The CDR3 loop spans 17 amino acids. Per germline, CDR1 MNHEY and CDR2 SMNVEV (reference sequence). V was trimmed by 5 bases and J by 0 bases, leaving 19 bases between them.

The sample holds a few counts of this clone. The V call is TRBV2, the J call TRBJ2-3, with 11 bases aligning to TRBD2. After removal of 3 bases from V and 6 bases from J, the junction contained 2 bases not matched to a gene. The CDR3 consists of 14 residues. From germline, CDR1 is SNHLY and CDR2 FYNNEI. CDR3 in amino acids: CASSDSSGRDTQYF. The CDR3 DNA reads TGTGCCAGCAGTGATTCTAGCGGGAGGGATACGCAGTATTTT.

The rearrangement joins TRBV20-1 to TRBJ2-2; tentatively, D is TRBD1 (6 bases). CDR1 is DFQATT, CDR2 SNEGSKA, per germline (reference sequence). CDR3 length equals 11 residues. V gave up 8 bases and J gave up 4 bases, with 8 bases separating them. The CDR3 sequence: CSPRGTGELFF. DNA for the CDR3: TGCAGTCCCAGGGGCACCGGGGAGCTGTTTTTT.

The chain couples TRBV5-6 to TRBJ2-5, with D perhaps matching TRBD1 (5 bases). The length of the CDR3 is 13 residues. Trimming took off 2 bases at V and 2 bases at J, with 7 bases between the two ends. CDR1 and CDR2 from the germline V gene are SGHDT and YYEEEE. This chain's CDR3 is CASSLQVQETQYF. The CDR3 bases are TGTGCCAGCAGCTTACAGGTACAAGAGACCCAGTACTTC. The full variable domain, its missing parts supplied by reference TRBV5-6 and TRBJ2-5, is DAGVTQSPTHLIKTRGQQVTLRCSPKSGHDTVSWYQQALGQGPQFIFQYYEEEERQRGNFPDRFSGHQFPNYSSELNVNALLLGDSALYLCASSLQVQETQYFGPGTRLLVL.

This chain joins TRBV5-6 and TRBJ1-2; a weak D match, TRBD1 (6 bases). This CDR3 contains 14 residues. Germline loops: CDR1 SGHDT, CDR2 YYEEEE. The V end was cut by 1 base, the J end by 2 bases, with 9 bases between. The CDR3 region is CASSLYRANYGYTF. CDR3 bases: TGTGCCAGCAGCTTGTACAGGGCGAACTATGGCTACACCTTC.

A word on this clone: A read error may produce the germline difference seen at one junction end. This rearrangement joins TRBV4-1 to TRBJ1-1; TRBD1 is a possible D gene (5 bases). The CDR3 has 11 amino acids. Per the germline V gene, CDR1 is MGHRA and CDR2 is YSYEKL. As DNA, the CDR3 is TGTGCCAGCGGGGCCCGCAAGGAAGCTTTCTTT. As protein: CASGARKEAFF.

This clone was seen a single time. The DNA for the CDR3 is TGTGCCAGTAGTATTATATTTAACAATTACAGGGGAAACACTGAAGCTTTCTTT. It specifies CASSIIFNNYRGNTEAFF. The chain joins TRBV19 to TRBJ1-1; 7 bases agree with TRBD1. Germline assignment: CDR1 LNHDA and CDR2 SQIVND (reference sequence). CDR3 length: 18 residues. V gave up 3 bases and J gave up 2 bases; unmatched junction bases: 15.

This chain connects TRBV28 to TRBJ2-3; D is uncertain. Between the trimmed V and J ends, which lost 5 bases and 2 bases, there was a span of 14 bases. This CDR3 has 15 amino acids. The germline V gene has CDR1 MDHEN and CDR2 SYDVKM. As DNA, the CDR3 is TGTGCCAGCAGTCCCCGCGGCGGTTCCACAGATACGCAGTATTTT. It is translated as CASSPRGGSTDTQYF.

To note about this clone: The same CDR3 also results from other DNA sequences found in this sample. The chain has TRBV18 and TRBJ2-7; TRBD1 matches 7 bases. V trimming: 3 bases; J trimming: 3 bases; junction bases outside the gene matches: 5. The CDR3 length is 14 residues. Per the germline V gene, CDR1 is KGHSH and CDR2 is LQKENI. CDR3 nucleotide sequence: TGTGCCAGCTCACCTAGGACAGGAGACTACGAGCAGTACTTC. This gives the protein CASSPRTGDYEQYF.

The chain joins TRBV2 to TRBJ2-7, with TRBD1 identical over 8 bases. The germline CDR1 and CDR2 sequences are SNHLY and FYNNEI. This CDR3 has 16 residues. With V trimmed by 6 bases and J by 1 base, 11 bases remained unmatched. The CDR3 here is CASRAGGTGGSYEQYF. The CDR3 DNA follows: TGTGCCAGCAGAGCCGGCGGGACAGGCGGTTCCTACGAGCAGTACTTC.

V gene TRBV7-2 combines with J gene TRBJ1-3; D ambiguous. Between the trimmed V and J ends, which lost 5 bases and 0 bases, there was a span of 11 bases. The V gene's germline CDR1 is SGHTA and CDR2 FQGNSA. CDR3 size: 15 residues. The CDR3 coding sequence is TGTGCCAGCAGCCCCCGGGAGATCTCTGGAAACACCATATATTTT. This translates into CASSPREISGNTIYF.

This clone has a handful of counts. The V gene is TRBV7-9, the J gene TRBJ2-3, with D tentatively TRBD2 (6 bases). The length of the CDR3 is 15 residues. Germline CDR1 SEHNR, CDR2 FQNEAQ (reference sequence). With 5 bases removed from V and 3 bases from J, the gap between germline ends came to 15 bases. CDR3 sequence (DNA): TGTGCCAGCAGCCGTTTACCTAGCGAAACAGATACGCAGTATTTT. This gives the protein CASSRLPSETDTQYF.

This clone was recorded once. This may come from a read error, since a much larger clone is one base off. The chain employs TRBV28 and TRBJ1-3; no firm D call. Germline V gene lookup returns CDR1 MDHEN and CDR2 SYDVKM. V dropped 2 bases and J dropped 0 bases, with 2 bases sitting between them. This CDR3 is 13 amino acids long. The DNA for the CDR3 is TGTGCCAGCAGTTTAAGCTCTGGAAACACCATATATTTT. Translated, it gives CASSLSSGNTIYF. The variable domain in full, with the rest retrieved from reference TRBV28 and TRBJ1-3, is DVKVTQSSRYLVKRTGEKVFLECVQDMDHENMFWYRQDPGLGLRLIYFSYDVKMKEKGDIPEGYSVSREKKERFSLILESASTNQTSMYLCASSLSSGNTIYFGEGSWLTVV.

The rearrangement links TRBV4-1 to TRBJ2-2; the match to TRBD2 covers 10 bases. The V gene end was trimmed by 6 bases and the J gene end by 0 bases; junction bases not matched to a gene: 1. The germline gives CDR1 MGHRA, CDR2 YSYEKL. The CDR3 covers 15 residues. CDR3 residues: CASSSGRTNTGELFF. The CDR3 coding sequence is TGCGCCAGCAGTAGCGGGAGGACGAACACCGGGGAGCTGTTTTTT.

This clone was picked up one time. This chain joins TRBV19 and TRBJ1-5, with no clear D. This CDR3 has 15 amino acids. V was shortened by 6 bases and J by 2 bases, with 14 bases between the two germline ends. Germline V gene data show CDR1 as LNHDA and CDR2 as SQIVND (reference sequence). The CDR3 DNA reads as TGTGCCAGTAGCAAAAATCAGGTTGGCAATCAGCCCCAGCATTTT. It yields the protein CASSKNQVGNQPQHF.

This clone was observed once. The J gene is TRBJ2-4, the V gene TRBV7-9; 9 nucleotides line up with TRBD1. This CDR3 spans 14 amino acids. CDR1 and CDR2 (germline): SEHNR, FQNEAQ (reference sequence). V was pared by 3 bases and J by 5 bases, with 2 bases of the junction left unmatched. The CDR3 here is CASSFTGGQNIQYF. The CDR3 DNA reads TGTGCCAGCAGCTTCACAGGGGGCCAAAACATTCAGTACTTC.

V usage is TRBV27 and J usage is TRBJ2-1; D not certain. Looked up from germline, CDR1 is MNHEY and CDR2 is SMNVEV (reference sequence). Between the trimmed V and J ends, which lost 4 bases and 2 bases, there was a span of 9 bases. There are 14 residues in the CDR3. For the CDR3, the DNA is TGTGCCAGCAGTTCGAGGCCCCCCTACAATGAGCAGTTCTTC. Its translation is CASSSRPPYNEQFF.

The gene calls are TRBV6-4 and TRBJ2-1; the match to TRBD2 covers 9 bases. The CDR3 is made up of 14 amino acids. The V gene's germline CDR1 is MRHNA and CDR2 SNTAGT. V dropped 6 bases and J dropped 4; count of bases not matched to a gene: 4. CDR3 loop: CASSSLAGYNEQFF. For the CDR3, the DNA is TGTGCCAGCAGCAGTCTAGCGGGGTACAATGAGCAGTTCTTC.

In this sample, this clone turned up once. The CDR3 region has the DNA TGTGCCAGCAGCCTCGACAGATACACCGGGGAGCTGTTTTTT. Amino acids: CASSLDRYTGELFF. The chain links TRBV11-2 to TRBJ2-2, with D possibly matching TRBD1 (5 bases). The germline V and J ends were trimmed by 5 bases and 3 bases, with 10 bases remaining between them. The germline gives CDR1 SGHAT, CDR2 FQNNGV. The CDR3 runs to 14 residues. The whole variable domain, remainder taken from reference TRBV11-2 and TRBJ2-2, is EAGVAQSPRYKIIEKRQSVAFWCNPISGHATLYWYQQILGQGPKLLIQFQNNGVVDDSQLPKDRFSAERLKGVDSTLKIQPAKLEDSAVYLCASSLDRYTGELFFGEGSRLTVL.

This rearrangement joins TRBV2 to TRBJ2-1; D is unclear. Trimming removed 7 bases from V and 4 bases from J, with 5 bases in between. CDR1 is SNHLY and CDR2 is FYNNEI in the germline V gene. This CDR3 is built from 11 residues. The CDR3 loop is CASTLYNEQFF. Written as DNA, the CDR3 is TGTGCCAGCACTCTTTACAATGAGCAGTTCTTC.

This clone was counted a few times. The J gene is TRBJ2-7, the V gene TRBV28, with TRBD1 matching over 7 bases. CDR1 is MDHEN, CDR2 SYDVKM, per germline. CDR3 length equals 14 residues. J was trimmed by 5 bases and V by 1 base; bases with no gene match: 5. The CDR3 loop reads CASSLLQGSNEQYF. For the CDR3, the DNA is TGTGCCAGCAGTTTATTACAGGGGTCGAACGAGCAGTACTTC.

This chain joins TRBV5-1 and TRBJ2-1, with D perhaps given as TRBD1 or TRBD2 (6 bases each). The germline V gene encodes CDR1 SGHRS and CDR2 YFSETQ. This CDR3 region has 15 residues. V shed 2 bases and J shed 0 bases, with 9 bases lying between them. The CDR3, as DNA: TGCGCCAGCAGCTTCGGGGGCGGCTCCTACAATGAGCAGTTCTTC. This sequence encodes CASSFGGGSYNEQFF.

This chain connects TRBV12-2 to TRBJ1-1; the table gives TRBD1 as D, unverified against the DNA. TRBV12-2 is designated a pseudogene. This CDR3 has 16 amino acids. As DNA, the CDR3 is TGTGCAAGTCGCTTCCTCGATGGGACAGTGAACACTGAAGCTTTCTTT. The encoded protein is CASRFLDGTVNTEAFF.

This clone has a handful of counts. V usage is TRBV7-2 and J usage is TRBJ2-1; D not certain. The germline gives CDR1 SGHTA, CDR2 FQGNSA. This CDR3 is 16 amino acids long. Deletions cut 5 bases from V and 3 bases from J, with 17 bases between. The CDR3 DNA follows: TGTGCCAGCAGCCTAAGTTCCTACCCCCTCTACAATGAGCAGTTCTTC. Encoded protein: CASSLSSYPLYNEQFF.

J is TRBJ2-7 and V is TRBV7-8; TRBD1 is a possible D gene (6 bases). Germline V gene data show CDR1 as SGHVS and CDR2 as FQNEAQ. The V and J ends lost 5 bases and 5 bases respectively, with 22 bases between them. This CDR3 spans 16 amino acids. CDR3 sequence: CASSLRQDPYEDEQYF. The CDR3 DNA reads as TGTGCCAGCAGCCTGCGACAGGACCCCTACGAAGACGAGCAGTACTTC.